This TCR beta chain is from a study of control samples from healthy donors and cancer patients (dated by TCRdb to the early 2020s). Libraries were prepared through the immunoSEQ multiplex PCR assay. Sourced from immuneACCESS, this table was stored by TCRdb with only in-frame sequences that have V and J called. A share of the clones is absent; for the studies checked, an unresolved V gene accounts for under half, and the remainder has no known explanation. Here the sample has some 51,000 clones; approximately 95% occur a single time. Roughly 1.1% of the sample goes to the ten largest clones. Trimmed from V: 5 bases; trimmed from J: 5 bases; junction bases lacking a gene match: 12. The germline V gene encodes CDR1 GTSNPN and CDR2 SVGIG (reference sequence). From its cysteine to its phenylalanine, the CDR3 spans 15 amino acids. Only the CDR3 portion is preserved as DNA: 45 bases, with reading frame beginning at the first base.

Comments on this clone: The clone's antigen remains unknown. No quality values exist for individual bases; no much larger clone is one base distant.

This receptor chain uses TRBV30 and TRBJ1-2; TRBD1 matches 9 bases in the middle. Material for sequencing was blood. The TCR was taken from a woman younger than 35 in good health. The bases read TGTGCCTGGGCAAGACAGGGGGGGCTAGGATATGGCTACACCTTC. Translated, this is CAWARQGGLGYGYTF.